A single T cell receptor beta chain is shown here with its context. The time point: patch test 1, 2 weeks after DPC sensitization. Treatment denoted: therapeutic diphenylcyclopropenone sensitization with weekly scalp DPC. This sample is part of a study of human T cells and chemical hapten exposure. Using its own MiXCR run on the RACE reads, TCRdb lists one record per CDR3 protein. The table lists approximately 82,000 distinct CDR3 sequences, more than 9% of them singletons, with around 2.2% in the top ten. The length of the CDR3 is 13 residues. CDR1 MDHEN and CDR2 SYDVKM come from the germline V gene. Between the trimmed V and J ends, which lost 4 bases and 10 bases, there was a span of 11 bases.

The chain joins TRBV28 to TRBJ1-6; D is undetermined. The sequence came from a man aged 35 to 55 with alopecia areata. Some clones in this sample may be carry-over from other donors' samples. The sequencing here drew on whole blood, taken in connection with sensitization to the hapten diphenylcyclopropenone (DPC). CDR3 protein: CASSSLSGSPLHF. CDR3 bases: TGTGCCAGCAGTTCCCTCAGCGGGTCACCCCTCCACTTT.